These T cell receptor beta chains were read from a single sample in a study of T-cell reconstitution after alpha-beta-depleted transplantation in children. Each CDR3 protein is one row after TCRdb ran MiXCR on the PCR reads. This sample has 98,000 or so distinct CDR3 sequences, with about 22% found just once. Material: PBMCs, obtained before TCRalphabeta/CD19-depleted stem cell transplant. These receptors all come from a boy younger than 10 with acute lymphoblastic leukemia, due to receive a stem cell transplant. Each CDR3 is given with its conserved first and last residue. The D gene is left open where the match is weak. Where a row states a size, it is once, few, many or the class of an expanded clone; other rows omit it.

DNA: TGTGCCAGCTCACCTTCAGGGGCTTGGACTGAAGCTTTCTTT
CDR3: CASSPSGAWTEAFF
J: TRBJ1-1
size: NA
D: NA
V: TRBV18

DNA: TGCAGTGCTCAAGGGACAGGGGGCGCGGATACGCAGTATTTT
CDR3: CSAQGTGGADTQYF
J: TRBJ2-3
size: NA
D: TRBD1
V: TRBV20-1

DNA: TGTGCCACCCGTCCAGGAGGAGATACGCAGTATTTT
CDR3: CATRPGGDTQYF
J: TRBJ2-3
size: NA
D: NA
V: TRBV2

DNA: TGCAGCGTTGGGACTACGAGAGGGGCTGAGCAGTTCTTC
CDR3: CSVGTTRGAEQFF
J: TRBJ2-1
size: many
D: NA
V: TRBV29-1

DNA: TGCGCCAGCAGCTTGGTTAGCGGAGGGTTAAATGAGCAGTTCTTC
CDR3: CASSLVSGGLNEQFF
J: TRBJ2-1
size: NA
D: NA
V: TRBV5-1

DNA: TGTGCCAGCAGGTCCGACAGGAGCAATCAGCCCCAGCATTTT
CDR3: CASRSDRSNQPQHF
J: TRBJ1-5
size: few
D: NA
V: TRBV6-1

DNA: TGTGCCGTCCGCGCTACAGGGGCCGAAGGCTACACCTTC
CDR3: CAVRATGAEGYTF
J: TRBJ1-2
size: NA
D: TRBD1
V: TRBV10-3

DNA: TGCGCCAGCAGCCGCAGCGCTGATGAGCAGTTCTTC
CDR3: CASSRSADEQFF
J: TRBJ2-1
size: NA
D: NA
V: TRBV4-1

DNA: TGCGCCAGCAGCTTGGAACGGACTAGGAACACCGGGGAGCTGTTTTTT
CDR3: CASSLERTRNTGELFF
J: TRBJ2-2
size: NA
D: TRBD2
V: TRBV5-1

DNA: TGTGCCAGCAGTTGGGACGTCAGAGATACGCAGTATTTT
CDR3: CASSWDVRDTQYF
J: TRBJ2-3
size: NA
D: NA
V: TRBV6-6

DNA: TGTGCCACCAGTGATTCGGACGCCGCCGCCTACGAGCAGTACTTC
CDR3: CATSDSDAAAYEQYF
J: TRBJ2-7
size: few
D: NA
V: TRBV24-1

DNA: TGCGCCAGCAGCCAAGATCGAGCCGGGTTCTCTGGAAACACCATATATTTT
CDR3: CASSQDRAGFSGNTIYF
J: TRBJ1-3
size: NA
D: NA
V: TRBV4-3

DNA: TGTGCCAGCAGCGGACACCTTAACTATGGCTACACCTTC
CDR3: CASSGHLNYGYTF
J: TRBJ1-2
size: NA
D: NA
V: TRBV9

DNA: TGTGCCAGCAGTTTACTAGCGGGAATGATATTGGATGAGCAGTTCTTC
CDR3: CASSLLAGMILDEQFF
J: TRBJ2-1
size: NA
D: TRBD2
V: TRBV28

DNA: TGTGCCAGCAGCCCCCACCCCGGGACCCTCTACGAGCAGTACTTC
CDR3: CASSPHPGTLYEQYF
J: TRBJ2-7
size: few
D: NA
V: TRBV7-2

DNA: TGTGCCAGCAGCGAAAACCGGGCGACCCTCCACTTT
CDR3: CASSENRATLHF
J: TRBJ1-6
size: few
D: NA
V: TRBV28

DNA: TGCAGCGTTTTCCTAGCGGGAGTCGGGGAGCAGTTCTTC
CDR3: CSVFLAGVGEQFF
J: TRBJ2-1
size: few
D: TRBD2
V: TRBV29-1

DNA: TGTGCCAGCAGTCCGGGCGGTTCAACCGGGGAGCTGTTTTTT
CDR3: CASSPGGSTGELFF
J: TRBJ2-2
size: many
D: NA
V: TRBV25-1

DNA: TGCAGTGCTAGAGACCCCGGGACAGGGACCTACGAGCAGTACTTC
CDR3: CSARDPGTGTYEQYF
J: TRBJ2-7
size: few
D: TRBD1
V: TRBV20-1

DNA: TGTGCCAGCAGCCCTCAGGGGGATCAGCCCCAGCATTTT
CDR3: CASSPQGDQPQHF
J: TRBJ1-5
size: NA
D: TRBD1
V: TRBV7-9

DNA: TGTGCCAGCACCCAAAAGGGGGGCAGAAACACAGATACGCAGTATTTT
CDR3: CASTQKGGRNTDTQYF
J: TRBJ2-3
size: NA
D: NA
V: TRBV21-1

DNA: TGTGTCAGCAGCGTTTTTGGGACAGGGGTTTCCACGAACACCGGGGAGCTGTTTTTT
CDR3: CVSSVFGTGVSTNTGELFF
J: TRBJ2-2
size: NA
D: TRBD1
V: TRBV7-3

DNA: TGTGCCATCAGTGACTCTAGAGGGAGCTCCTACAATGAGCAGTTCTTC
CDR3: CAISDSRGSSYNEQFF
J: TRBJ2-1
size: NA
D: NA
V: TRBV10-3

DNA: TGTGCCACCAGCAGAGATCGACTAGCGGGTCCTTCCTACAATGAGCAGTTCTTC
CDR3: CATSRDRLAGPSYNEQFF
J: TRBJ2-1
size: few
D: TRBD2
V: TRBV15

DNA: TGTGCCAGCAGCTCCGAGGGCCCACAATTCTTC
CDR3: CASSSEGPQFF
J: TRBJ2-1
size: NA
D: NA
V: TRBV3-1

DNA: TGTGCCAGCAGCTTAGATAGGGGGATGGGGGGCTACACCTTC
CDR3: CASSLDRGMGGYTF
J: TRBJ1-2
size: NA
D: NA
V: TRBV7-2

DNA: TGTGCCAGCAGCTCCTGGACGGATACGCAGTATTTT
CDR3: CASSSWTDTQYF
J: TRBJ2-3
size: many
D: NA
V: TRBV7-2

DNA: TGTGCCAGCAGCCCAGGGCCTGGGGCCAACGTCCTGACTTTC
CDR3: CASSPGPGANVLTF
J: TRBJ2-6
size: NA
D: NA
V: TRBV6-4

DNA: TGTGCCAGCAGCTGGGGGCCAGCCAAAACGGGGCAGCCCCAGCATTTT
CDR3: CASSWGPAKTGQPQHF
J: TRBJ1-5
size: few
D: NA
V: TRBV5-6

DNA: TGCGCCAGCAGCCACCCTGGACAGGGGGTCGAGCAGTACTTC
CDR3: CASSHPGQGVEQYF
J: TRBJ2-7
size: few
D: TRBD1
V: TRBV4-1

DNA: TGTGCCAGCAGTCCGTCCGGGACGCAGGCCTACGAGCAGTACTTC
CDR3: CASSPSGTQAYEQYF
J: TRBJ2-7
size: many
D: NA
V: TRBV28

DNA: TGTGCCAGCAAAACAGGGTCGCTCGGCTACACCTTC
CDR3: CASKTGSLGYTF
J: TRBJ1-2
size: NA
D: NA
V: TRBV27

DNA: TGTGCCAGTAGAGGGCAGGGATCAGATACGCAGTATTTT
CDR3: CASRGQGSDTQYF
J: TRBJ2-3
size: NA
D: NA
V: TRBV19

DNA: TGTGCCAGCAGCCCCTCCGGGACCCTCGTTGAAGCTTTCTTT
CDR3: CASSPSGTLVEAFF
J: TRBJ1-1
size: NA
D: NA
V: TRBV7-9

DNA: TGTGCCAGCAGCCAGCACGGGACAGGGGGCGGTGAGCAGTTCTTC
CDR3: CASSQHGTGGGEQFF
J: TRBJ2-1
size: few
D: TRBD1
V: TRBV3-1

DNA: TGTGCCAGCAGTTTAGCCGGGACAGGGGACCGGCAGCCCCAGCATTTT
CDR3: CASSLAGTGDRQPQHF
J: TRBJ1-5
size: NA
D: TRBD1
V: TRBV12-3/TRBV12-4

DNA: TGTGCCATCAGTGAGGAGGGCTCCTACAATGAGCAGTTCTTC
CDR3: CAISEEGSYNEQFF
J: TRBJ2-1
size: many
D: NA
V: TRBV10-3

DNA: TGTGCCAGCAGTTTAGCGTGGGAAGTCATGAACACTGAAGCTTTCTTT
CDR3: CASSLAWEVMNTEAFF
J: TRBJ1-1
size: few
D: NA
V: TRBV12-3/TRBV12-4

DNA: TGCAGCGTTGAAGATCTTCAAGATACGCAGTATTTT
CDR3: CSVEDLQDTQYF
J: TRBJ2-3
size: NA
D: NA
V: TRBV29-1

DNA: TGTGCCAGCAGCTTGGCCGGGGGCGTTTGGAGGGAGCAGTACTTC
CDR3: CASSLAGGVWREQYF
J: TRBJ2-7
size: NA
D: NA
V: TRBV5-6

DNA: TGCGCCAGCAGCCAAGCTCCCGCTCCCCATCGTGGCGGAGGGAACACCGGGGAGCTGTTTTTT
CDR3: CASSQAPAPHRGGGNTGELFF
J: TRBJ2-2
size: once
D: NA
V: TRBV4-1

DNA: TGCAGTGCTCCCCCGAGCGGGAGGGGCACCGGGGAGCTGTTTTTT
CDR3: CSAPPSGRGTGELFF
J: TRBJ2-2
size: few
D: TRBD2
V: TRBV20-1

DNA: TGTGCCAGCAGCCAAGGTGGGGGGGTGTGGACTGAAGCTTTCTTT
CDR3: CASSQGGGVWTEAFF
J: TRBJ1-1
size: NA
D: NA
V: TRBV3-1